Listed below are T cell receptor beta chains from one sample, sequenced in a study of cytomegalovirus exposure and HLA in healthy donors. TCRdb keeps only in-frame clones here, not all; method: immunoSEQ multiplex PCR. The repertoire holds roughly 170,000 clones, with around four fifths as singletons. The sequenced sample was PBMCs. Receptors originate from a man aged 25 to 40 in good health and CMV-seronegative. Each CDR3 is given with its conserved first and last residue. A D gene is named only where the DNA matches it firmly. A row's size may be missing; if present it is once, few, many or a size class.

V	J	D	size	DNA	CDR3
TRBV7-2	TRBJ2-7	TRBD1	few	TGTGCCAGCGGGACAGGGGATTACGAGCAGTACTTC	CASGTGDYEQYF
TRBV7-2	TRBJ2-5	TRBD2	few	TGTGCCAGCAGCTTAAACACGGGGGGGCGGGAGACCCAGTACTTC	CASSLNTGGRETQYF
TRBV7-9	TRBJ1-4	.	.	TGTGCCAGCAGACCTCTAGGGGGTAATGAAAAACTGTTTTTT	CASRPLGGNEKLFF
TRBV6-5	TRBJ2-2	.	.	TGTGCCAGCAGTTACTCTAGCGAAAGCGGGGAGCTGTTTTTT	CASSYSSESGELFF
TRBV11-3	TRBJ2-2	TRBD1	.	TGTGCCAGCAGCCCGCGGACAGGGCCCGGGGAGCTGTTTTTT	CASSPRTGPGELFF
TRBV19	TRBJ2-7	.	.	TGTGCCAGTAGTATTTCACGACAGTCGACCTACGAGCAGTACTTC	CASSISRQSTYEQYF
TRBV5-6	TRBJ2-3	TRBD2	few	TGTGCCAGCAGCTTGCCGTTCGGGAGGGGCACAGATACGCAGTATTTT	CASSLPFGRGTDTQYF
TRBV2	TRBJ1-5	TRBD1	.	TGTGCCAGCAGTGAAATGGACAGGGTTTACAATCAGCCCCAGCATTTT	CASSEMDRVYNQPQHF
TRBV5-1	TRBJ1-5	TRBD1	few	TGCGCCAGCAGCACCGGGACAGGGGGCCAGCCCCAGCATTTT	CASSTGTGGQPQHF
TRBV14	TRBJ2-5	TRBD2	.	TGTGCCAGCAGCCAAGATTACGCTAGCGGGAGAAGGGAGACCCAGTACTTC	CASSQDYASGRRETQYF
TRBV5-1	TRBJ2-7	TRBD1	.	TGCGCCAGCAGCCCTAGGGGGACAGGGGGCGCCGGACCCTACGAGCAGTACTTC	CASSPRGTGGAGPYEQYF
TRBV9	TRBJ2-7	TRBD2	.	TGTGCCAGCAGCGCCACCGGGACTAGCGGGATATCCCACGAGCAGTACTTC	CASSATGTSGISHEQYF
TRBV7-3	TRBJ1-2	TRBD1	.	TGTGCCAGCAGCGGCGGGTCAGGGGGCGCGGGTGGCTACACCTTC	CASSGGSGGAGGYTF
TRBV7-2	TRBJ1-2	TRBD1	.	TGTGCCAGCAGCCCCGGGACAGGGGAATCATGGCCCTCTAACTATGGCTACACCTTC	CASSPGTGESWPSNYGYTF
TRBV15	TRBJ2-3	TRBD1	.	TGTGCCACCAGCAGAACCCCCCCCGGGACAGGGTACACAGATACGCAGTATTTT	CATSRTPPGTGYTDTQYF
TRBV7-2	TRBJ2-7	.	.	TGTGCCAGCAGCACTTTCTATACAGGGATCGAGCAGTACTTC	CASSTFYTGIEQYF
TRBV27	TRBJ2-7	.	few	TGTGCCAGCAGTTTATTCCCCCCCACGGGTAGCTCCTACGAGCAGTACTTC	CASSLFPPTGSSYEQYF
TRBV11-2	TRBJ2-5	TRBD2	.	TGTGCCAGCAGCTCCTGGACTAGCGGGAGGGCCGGAGAGACCCAGTACTTC	CASSSWTSGRAGETQYF
TRBV19	TRBJ1-4	.	.	TGTGCCAGTAGTGTGCGGCGGGAGGATGAAAAACTGTTTTTT	CASSVRREDEKLFF
TRBV21-1	TRBJ2-1	.	.	TGTGCCAGCAGCAAAGAGGATCGTCGGGGGATTGAGCAGTTCTTC	CASSKEDRRGIEQFF
TRBV11-2	TRBJ2-2	.	.	TGTGCCAGCAGCCCATACAGTATTGGCGGGGAGCTGTTTTTT	CASSPYSIGGELFF
TRBV7-8	TRBJ1-5	.	.	TGTGCCAGCAGCTTAGCAGACCGGGTCCTCAATCAGCCCCAGCATTTT	CASSLADRVLNQPQHF
TRBV28	TRBJ2-3	.	few	TGTGCCAGCGAGGGGGTTGTGGATACGCAGTATTTT	CASEGVVDTQYF
TRBV7-2	TRBJ1-1	TRBD1	few	TGTGCCAGCAGCTCACAGGGGGACACTGAAGCTTTCTTT	CASSSQGDTEAFF
TRBV6-1	TRBJ1-2	TRBD1	.	TGTGCCAGCAGTGGATCCACAGGGGGCGGGGGCTACACCTTC	CASSGSTGGGGYTF
TRBV28	TRBJ2-6	.	.	TGTGCCAGCAGTCCCATCCCAGGCCTACGCTCTGGGGCCAACGTCCTGACTTTC	CASSPIPGLRSGANVLTF
TRBV7-2	TRBJ1-5	.	.	TGTGCCAGCAGCTATAGCGGAGGGCTCAATCAGCCCCAGCATTTT	CASSYSGGLNQPQHF
TRBV10-2	TRBJ2-1	.	.	TGCGCCAGCCATAGCGACTCTTCCTACAATGAGCAGTTCTTC	CASHSDSSYNEQFF
TRBV5-6	TRBJ1-6	TRBD1	.	TGTGCCAGCAGCTTGAGGACAGGAGCCTATAATTCACCCCTCCACTTT	CASSLRTGAYNSPLHF
TRBV9	TRBJ2-5	TRBD1	.	TGTGCCAGCAGTACCCATAGGCCGGGACAGAGCGAGACCCAGTACTTC	CASSTHRPGQSETQYF
TRBV5-5	TRBJ2-1	TRBD2	once	TGTGCCAGCAGCCTTCTGGGGCTAGCGGTTTACAATGAGCAGTTCTTC	CASSLLGLAVYNEQFF
TRBV7-2	TRBJ2-5	TRBD1	few	TGTGCCAGCTCCGACAGGGGGCGAGAGACCCAGTACTTC	CASSDRGRETQYF
TRBV27	TRBJ2-7	.	.	TGTGCCAGCGCACAGGGTCCCCTTTCCGAGCAGTACTTC	CASAQGPLSEQYF
TRBV28	TRBJ1-2	.	.	TGTGCCAGCAGTTTTCCGCAGGGTGGGGGCTACACCTTC	CASSFPQGGGYTF
TRBV30	TRBJ1-5	TRBD1	.	TGTGCCTGGAGAGGGTCTTCGGAACAGGGGAGTCAGCCCCAGCATTTT	CAWRGSSEQGSQPQHF
TRBV2	TRBJ1-2	.	.	TGTGCCAGCAGTGAAACCAGGGGTTCCTATGGCTACACCTTC	CASSETRGSYGYTF
TRBV4-2	TRBJ2-1	TRBD2	.	TGTGCCAGCAGCCCTCTCGGTGGGAGGGAGGTTGCCTACAATGAGCAGTTCTTC	CASSPLGGREVAYNEQFF
TRBV5-4	TRBJ1-3	.	.	TGTGCCAGCAGCACCGACAGTCTAAACACCATATATTTT	CASSTDSLNTIYF
TRBV7-7	TRBJ2-7	TRBD2	.	TGTGCTAGCAGCTCCTCTAGACTAGCGGGGGGCATCTCCTACGAGCAGTACTTC	CASSSSRLAGGISYEQYF
TRBV4-2	TRBJ1-1	.	.	TGTGCCAGCAGCCAAGACGGGTGGGACACTGAAGCTTTCTTT	CASSQDGWDTEAFF
TRBV5-4	TRBJ2-7	TRBD2	.	TGTGCCAGCAGCTTGGGTGTTAGCGGGAGTAACGAGCAGTACTTC	CASSLGVSGSNEQYF
TRBV7-2	TRBJ2-7	TRBD2	.	TGTGCCAGCAGCTCCCTTTGGGGACTAGCGGGACTCAACGAGCAGTACTTC	CASSSLWGLAGLNEQYF
TRBV9	TRBJ2-7	.	few	TGTGCCAGCAGCGAGGCCGGGTCCTCCTACGAGCAGTACTTC	CASSEAGSSYEQYF
TRBV30	TRBJ2-2	TRBD2	.	TGTGCCTGGGTGACTAGCGGGAGGGCCATGGGCACCGGGGAGCTGTTTTTT	CAWVTSGRAMGTGELFF
TRBV5-6	TRBJ2-1	TRBD1	.	TGTGCCAGCAGGTGGACAGGGGGCGCCTATGACGAGCAGTTCTTC	CASRWTGGAYDEQFF
TRBV9	TRBJ2-5	TRBD2	.	TGTGCCAGCAGCGTAGCTCTCCTCGCGGGGGGGGAGACCCAGTACTTC	CASSVALLAGGETQYF
TRBV27	TRBJ2-3	TRBD2	.	TGTGCCAGCAGTGGGCTAGCGGGAGTAGATACGCAGTATTTT	CASSGLAGVDTQYF
TRBV30	TRBJ2-3	TRBD2	.	TGTGCCTTAGAGAGCGGGGTACTCACAGATACGCAGTATTTT	CALESGVLTDTQYF
TRBV27	TRBJ2-7	.	few	TGTGCCAGCAGTTTTGGGGACTTCAACGCCTACGAGCAGTACTTC	CASSFGDFNAYEQYF